Included here is one T cell receptor (beta chain) sequence, with context. This clone was picked up one time. Its antigen is not yet known. One base away there is no much larger clone; base qualities are not given. The data were taken from a study of monozygotic twins with cystic fibrosis (dated by TCRdb to 2020 to 2023). The study in broad terms: Barcoded libraries were prepared with approximately 16 PCR cycles from about 3.2 micrograms of fragmented DNA. To assess genetic influence on V and J gene usage, the study compared TCR beta repertoires within and across 16 monozygotic twin pairs with cystic fibrosis. Made up mostly of children and adolescents, the cohort included ten female and six male twin pairs ranging in age from 2.0 to 36.4 years, with a median of roughly 8.4 years. On the day blood was drawn, the twins' weight-for-height and FEVPerc (FEV1 disease centile) were ranked against those of the roughly 1,100 cohort participants. Data for three of the twin pairs had already been reported earlier in a different context.

The CDR3 sequence holds 14 residues, the cysteine and phenylalanine included. The DNA shown is the 42-base CDR3, in frame from base 1. V drops 2 bases and J drops 5 bases, leaving 12 bases in between. The germline V gene sets CDR1 to LGHNA and CDR2 to YNFKEQ. Following the manufacturer's instructions, TCR beta CDR3 regions were amplified by multiplex PCR with the immunoSEQ immune profiling system. Sequencing was performed on an Illumina NextSeq system. Under the source paper's analysis protocol: The immunoSEQ Analyzer platform handled processing of the sequence data, and clonality was calculated by taking the square root of Simpson's index of productive rearrangements. Similarity in V and J usage was measured by Jensen-Shannon distance, and OLGA was used to compute CDR3 generation probabilities. The immuneACCESS database (August 2020) and VDJdb (December 2020) were searched for shared CDR3 sequences. Imported from immuneACCESS, the table was reduced by TCRdb to in-frame sequences with V and J called. These copies leave out some clones; in studies compared against another copy, an unresolved V gene accounts for under half, and the cause of the remainder is not known. V and J calls and clone size are those listed in that table; D and trimming were worked out from the DNA. This sample has 36,000 or so clones in its table, and about 89% of those were observed once. 0.19% of the sample lies in the top ten.

The investigation overall reported the following: The greatest similarity to the co-twin was observed for V gene usage in 13 of 16 pairs and for J usage in 8 of 16 pairs, which suggested genetic constraints. The cohort was small, and no association was found between shared CDR3 numbers and age, concordance or disease severity. Simpson clonality tended to be low (median around 0.01), which suggests a naive-dominated repertoire, although clonality was higher in the most severely affected patients. Monozygotic CF twin pairs shared significantly more nucleotide-identical clonotypes within each pair than unrelated CF individuals shared with one another (P = 0.000026, Mann-Whitney).

The twin pairs came from the European Cystic Fibrosis Twin and Sibling Study Cohort, which recruited patients from about 160 CF clinics across 14 European countries. Zygosity and CFTR genotype were confirmed in-house, and zygosity was tested by multiplex PCR of nine short tandem repeat loci. Peripheral blood was sampled from each twin, with clinical parameters recorded on the day of blood sampling. Phenol/chloroform extraction was used to isolate genomic DNA from peripheral blood cells, and the DNA was then kept in TE buffer at 4 degrees C. This receptor was identified in a boy between 2 and 15 years old with cystic fibrosis. The sequence is built from TRBV4-2 and TRBJ2-5; the D gene is perhaps TRBD2, from 6 matching bases. Sequencing used blood. The DNA reads as follows: TGTGCCAGCAGCCAACTAGACCGGGGGGAGACCCAGTACTTC. Its translation reads: CASSQLDRGETQYF.